Each of the 8 T cell receptor beta chains below was sequenced from the same sample in a study of robustness of blood B and T cell sequencing. Instead of genomic DNA, mRNA was used to measure TCR beta repertoires. A 5' template-switch oligo added a universal priming site during cDNA synthesis. The template-switch oligo carried a 12-nucleotide random UMI tagging each cDNA molecule. TCRdb reanalysed the PCR reads using MiXCR and keeps one entry per CDR3 protein. The sample records about 1,200 distinct CDR3 sequences, 55% to 75% being singletons. The sample consisted of peripheral blood. The receptor source for this set is a human donor in good health.

This clonotype has more than one count but fewer than ten. The rearrangement links TRBV4-1 to TRBJ2-7; D possibly corresponds to TRBD1 (6 bases). The CDR3 length is 17 residues. Germline V lookup: CDR1 MGHRA, CDR2 YSYEKL. Trimming shortened V by 1 base and J by 0 bases, and 16 bases separated the two germline ends. CDR3 sequence: CASSQGWGQGNSYEQYF. The CDR3 region has the DNA TGCGCCAGCAGCCAAGGGTGGGGGCAGGGGAACTCCTACGAGCAGTACTTC.

The chain recombines TRBV2 with TRBJ2-1, with D unresolved. Trimming stripped 4 bases from V and 12 bases from J, with 10 bases between. Per the germline V gene, CDR1 is SNHLY and CDR2 is FYNNEI. CDR3 length: 11 residues. The CDR3 DNA follows: TGTGCCAGCAGTGTTAGGGAAGGGCAGTTCTTC. Its translation: CASSVREGQFF.

This clonotype was seen only a few times. The chain recombines TRBV9 with TRBJ2-1; TRBD1 matches at 9 bases. The CDR3 length is 16 residues. The J segment lost 5 bases and the V segment lost 4 bases, leaving 10 bases of the junction unmatched. The germline gives CDR1 SGDLS, CDR2 YYNGEE. This chain's CDR3 is CASSLLTGTGHNEQFF. CDR3 DNA: TGTGCCAGCAGCTTATTGACCGGGACAGGGCACAATGAGCAGTTCTTC.

This clonotype was counted once. The chain recombines TRBV30 with TRBJ2-7; D gene uncertain. The CDR3 extends over 11 amino acids. The V end lost 4 bases, the J end lost 5 bases, and 9 bases lay between the germline ends. CDR1 and CDR2 from the germline V gene are GTSNPN and SVGIG (reference sequence). The CDR3 reads CAWIRYDEQYF. The DNA for the CDR3 is TGTGCCTGGATCCGATACGACGAGCAGTACTTC.

The chain carries TRBV12-3 or TRBV12-4 and TRBJ2-7, with D unclear. This CDR3 contains 12 residues. V dropped 5 bases and J dropped 2 bases, with 7 bases sitting between them. The CDR3 region has the DNA TGTGCCAGCAGTCTGAATCCCTACGAGCAGTACTTC. Residues: CASSLNPYEQYF.

The V and J genes are TRBV6-1 and TRBJ2-3; D remains unclear. Germline V CDR1 and CDR2: MNHNS, SASEGT. The V end was cut by 4 bases, the J end by 0 bases, with 8 bases between. CDR3 length: 14 residues. The CDR3 here is CASSVDPSTDTQYF. The DNA for the CDR3 is TGTGCCAGCAGTGTCGACCCTAGCACAGATACGCAGTATTTT.

J is TRBJ1-2 and V is TRBV3-1; D is undetermined. V was trimmed by 4 bases and J by 0 bases, leaving 12 bases between them. In germline, CDR1 is LGHDT, CDR2 YNNKEL (reference sequence). The CDR3 extends over 15 amino acids. The DNA for the CDR3 is TGTGCCAGCAGCCTTGCGGCGGTTCCTAACTATGGCTACACCTTC. Its translation: CASSLAAVPNYGYTF.

The chain carries TRBV15 and TRBJ1-1; D remains ambiguous. V was trimmed by 5 bases and J by 8 bases, leaving 9 bases between them. The CDR3 loop spans 11 amino acids. In germline, CDR1 is LNHNV, CDR2 YYDKDF (reference sequence). For the CDR3, the DNA is TGTGCCACCAGCGAGACGAGGGAAGCTTTCTTT. Protein product: CATSETREAFF.